This entry lists 21 T cell receptor beta chains sequenced from one sample in a study of blood T cell repertoires in COVID-19. TCRdb keeps only in-frame clones here, not all; method: immunoSEQ multiplex PCR. The sample shows about 210,000 clones, roughly four fifths of them seen only once. The material sequenced was peripheral blood. These receptors were taken from a woman in her thirties or forties with active or convalescent COVID-19.

The chain couples TRBV12-5 to TRBJ2-2, with TRBD1 identical over 8 bases. The CDR3 is made up of 16 amino acids. V shed 9 bases, J shed 7 bases, and the junction held 16 bases outside the gene matches. The germline CDR1 and CDR2 sequences are LGHNT and FRNRAP. In DNA form, the CDR3 reads TGTGCTAGCCGGGAACAGGGGGTTACTCAGGGCGGGGAGCTGTTTTTT. It translates to CASREQGVTQGGELFF. The entire variable domain, with the rest obtained from reference TRBV12-5 and TRBJ2-2, is as follows: DARVTQTPRHKVTEMGQEVTMRCQPILGHNTVFWYRQTMMQGLELLAYFRNRAPLDDSGMPKDRFSAEMPDATLATLKIQPSEPRDSAVYFCASREQGVTQGGELFFGEGSRLTVL.

The V call is TRBV6-5, the J call TRBJ2-7, with D tentatively TRBD2 (6 bases). The V end was cut by 7 bases, the J end by 4 bases, with 11 bases between. Germline CDR1 reads MNHEY; CDR2 reads SVGAGI. The CDR3 consists of 12 residues. The CDR3 DNA reads TGTGCCAGCATGACGGAGGGGTACGAGCAGTACTTC. Protein: CASMTEGYEQYF.

Remarks on this clone: A read error may account for a junction end that differs from germline. The chain carries TRBV7-7 and TRBJ2-5; TRBD2 aligns across 12 bases. CDR1 is SSHAT, CDR2 FNYEAQ, per germline (reference sequence). There are 17 residues in the CDR3. CDR3 sequence: CASSLGGGTSGQETQYF. DNA of the CDR3: TGTGCTAGCAGCTTAGGTGGTGGGACTAGCGGGCAAGAGACCCAGTACTTC.

The V and J genes are TRBV27 and TRBJ2-1; TRBD2 might be the D (5 bases). Trimming removed 0 bases from V and 7 bases from J, with 22 bases in between. This CDR3 is built from 18 residues. CDR1 and CDR2 (germline): MNHEY, SMNVEV (reference sequence). The CDR3 spells CASSLSDVRSLTGNEQFF. Here the CDR3 DNA reads TGTGCCAGCAGTTTATCCGATGTTAGGAGCCTAACGGGGAATGAGCAGTTCTTC.

A few counts support this clone. The chain is built from TRBV5-1 and TRBJ1-1; no reliable D call. Per the germline V gene, CDR1 is SGHRS and CDR2 is YFSETQ. Trimming removed 4 bases from V and 5 bases from J, with 15 bases in between. CDR3 size: 14 residues. CDR3: CASSPREGGTEAFF. The CDR3 DNA sequence: TGCGCCAGCAGCCCTAGGGAGGGAGGAACTGAAGCTTTCTTT.

This chain links TRBV5-1 with TRBJ2-5; 8 positions agree with TRBD2. CDR3 size: 16 residues. Losses at the gene ends were 0 bases for V and 4 bases for J; bases not matched to a gene: 8. Per germline, CDR1 SGHRS and CDR2 YFSETQ. The CDR3 DNA follows: TGCGCCAGCAGCTTGGGAATATTGGCGGGGGGAGAGACCCAGTACTTC. Translating gives CASSLGILAGGETQYF.

The rearrangement links TRBV10-3 to TRBJ1-1, with D unresolved. The ends were cut back, 0 bases at V and 0 bases at J, with 8 bases in the middle. Germline CDR1 and CDR2: ENHRY and SYGVKD. The CDR3 covers 15 residues. The CDR3 DNA follows: TGTGCCATCAGTGAGTCCGGCGGTATGAACACTGAAGCTTTCTTT. Translating gives CAISESGGMNTEAFF.

The chain uses TRBV6-5 and TRBJ2-7, with a weak D call TRBD1 (5 bases). The germline V gene encodes CDR1 MNHEY and CDR2 SVGAGI. The V end was cut by 5 bases, the J end by 3 bases, with 11 bases between. This CDR3 has 13 amino acids. CDR3: CASSPAGIYEQYF. CDR3 coding DNA: TGTGCCAGCAGTCCTGCAGGGATCTACGAGCAGTACTTC.

CDR3 nucleotides: TGCGCCAGCAGCCCCGGGACAGAACGCACAGATACGCAGTATTTT. Its translation is CASSPGTERTDTQYF. The rearrangement links TRBV5-1 to TRBJ2-3, with 7 bases identical to TRBD1. The CDR3 is 15 residues long. Germline-derived CDR1 and CDR2 are SGHRS and YFSETQ. Trimming at V came to 4 bases and at J to 1 base, leaving 6 bases not matched to a gene.

V usage is TRBV29-1 and J usage is TRBJ2-1, with D maybe TRBD1 (5 bases). Germline V gene data show CDR1 as SQVTM and CDR2 as ANQGSEA. Trimming removed 6 bases from V and 2 bases from J, with 14 bases in between. The CDR3 totals 14 residues. The CDR3 DNA reads as TGCAGCGTGGGGCATCGGTATACCTACAATGAGCAGTTCTTC. Protein sequence: CSVGHRYTYNEQFF.

The rearrangement links TRBV28 to TRBJ1-1, with TRBD1 as a possible D gene (6 bases). This CDR3 contains 15 residues. The V end was cut by 10 bases, the J end by 5 bases, with 23 bases between. The germline CDR1 and CDR2 sequences are MDHEN and SYDVKM. DNA of the CDR3: TGTGCCACCCGGTATCTAGACAGGCGAAAAACTGAAGCTTTCTTT. Its translation: CATRYLDRRKTEAFF.

The CDR3 here is CASSRDRAYEQYF. DNA for the CDR3: TGTGCCAGCAGTAGGGACAGGGCCTACGAGCAGTACTTC. The V and J genes are TRBV6-5 and TRBJ2-7, with 9 bases lining up with TRBD1. The CDR3 has 13 residues. Germline V gene lookup returns CDR1 MNHEY and CDR2 SVGAGI. The trim removed 5 bases at V and 2 bases at J, leaving 1 base unmatched.

The chain combines TRBV6-5 with TRBJ1-1; tentatively, D is TRBD1 (6 bases). CDR1 MNHEY and CDR2 SVGAGI come from the germline V gene. V shed 6 bases and J shed 2 bases, with 10 bases lying between them. CDR3 size: 13 residues. The chain's CDR3 is CASSETGNTEAFF. The CDR3 bases are TGTGCCAGCAGCGAGACAGGAAACACTGAAGCTTTCTTT.

The gene calls are TRBV21-1 and TRBJ1-1. TRBV21-1 is classified as a pseudogene. The CDR3 totals 16 residues. The CDR3 loop is CASSDRGAPMNTEAFF. The DNA for the CDR3 is TGTGCCAGCAGCGACCGGGGTGCACCTATGAACACTGAAGCTTTCTTT.

This clone has a handful of counts. The chain couples TRBV21-1 to TRBJ1-5. TRBV21-1 is shown as a pseudogene. The CDR3 consists of 13 residues. In DNA, the CDR3 is TGTGCCAGCCCAACGGGCCACCGCGGGGTAGGTTTTTTT. Protein sequence: CASPTGHRGVGFF.

The chain links TRBV28 to TRBJ1-2; TRBD1 is a possible D gene (5 bases). The V gene's germline CDR1 is MDHEN and CDR2 SYDVKM. The germline V and J ends were trimmed by 3 bases and 7 bases, with 18 bases remaining between them. This CDR3 contains 15 residues. The CDR3 coding sequence is TGTGCCAGCAGTTTTTTCGGGGGGAAAGGTGGTGGCTACACCTTC. Protein product: CASSFFGGKGGGYTF.

This clone appeared once. This same CDR3 is encoded by further DNA sequences in the sample. The chain combines TRBV28 with TRBJ1-2; weak D call: TRBD1 (6 bases). Germline CDR1 and CDR2: MDHEN and SYDVKM. The CDR3 runs to 11 residues. Trimming took 7 bases from V and 5 from J, leaving 8 bases between them. This CDR3 is CASIGGYGYTF. Here the CDR3 DNA reads TGTGCCAGCATAGGGGGATATGGCTACACCTTC.

The genes are TRBV3-1 (or the pseudogene TRBV3-2) and TRBJ1-1; maybe TRBD1 (5 bases). There are 14 residues in the CDR3. The germline V gene has CDR1 LGHDT and CDR2 YNNKEL (reference sequence). With 0 bases removed from V and 3 bases from J, the gap between germline ends came to 8 bases. CDR3 region: CASSQEAGDTEAFF. For the CDR3, the DNA is TGTGCCAGCAGCCAAGAGGCGGGGGACACTGAAGCTTTCTTT.

This chain links TRBV4-1 with TRBJ1-2, with 7 bases identical to TRBD1. V shed 0 bases, J shed 3 bases, and the junction held 4 bases outside the gene matches. The CDR3 loop spans 15 amino acids. The germline CDR1 and CDR2 sequences are MGHRA and YSYEKL. The CDR3 bases are TGCGCCAGCAGCCAAGAAGACAGGGCCCACTATGGCTACACCTTC. Its translation: CASSQEDRAHYGYTF.

The V gene is TRBV4-3, the J gene TRBJ2-7; 9 bases are a match to TRBD1. V dropped 1 base and J dropped 1; count of bases not matched to a gene: 2. Looked up from germline, CDR1 is LGHNA and CDR2 is YSLEER. The CDR3 sequence is 15 residues long. CDR3 protein: CASSQGQGESYEQYF. The CDR3, as DNA: TGCGCCAGCAGCCAAGGACAGGGGGAATCCTACGAGCAGTACTTC.

The chain combines TRBV11-3 with TRBJ2-3; TRBD2 aligns across 11 bases. Germline lookup yields CDR1 SGHNT and CDR2 YENEEA. The CDR3 contains 16 residues. Germline trimming cut 5 bases from V and 2 bases from J; bases unmatched to any gene: 6. CDR3 coding DNA: TGTGCCAGCAGCCCCGGGACTAGCGGATCCACAGATACGCAGTATTTT. Translating gives CASSPGTSGSTDTQYF.